A selection of T cell receptor beta chains follows, all from one sample in a study of blood T cells in healthy people across ages. Using its own MiXCR run on the 5' RACE reads, TCRdb lists one record per CDR3 protein. The sample has fewer than 2 million distinct CDR3 sequences, about two fifths seen once. The sequenced material came from blood. The receptors were sampled from a human donor in good health. Each CDR3 is given with its conserved first and last residue. The order of the fields is J gene, V gene, clone size, D gene, CDR3 DNA, CDR3 protein. A D gene is named only where the DNA matches it firmly. Rows may omit the clone size; those that give it use once, few, many or a size class.

J gene: TRBJ2-1; V gene: TRBV7-8; clone size: NA; D gene: TRBD1; CDR3 DNA: TGTGCCAGCAGCCACGACAGGGGCGGGACCCAGTTCTTC; CDR3 protein: CASSHDRGGTQFF
J gene: TRBJ2-1; V gene: TRBV7-9; clone size: few; D gene: NA; CDR3 DNA: TGTGCCAGCAGCCCCACATTACGGGGCTCCTACAATGAGCAGTTCTTC; CDR3 protein: CASSPTLRGSYNEQFF
J gene: TRBJ1-4; V gene: TRBV20-1; clone size: NA; D gene: NA; CDR3 DNA: TGCAGTGCTAGAGGACCCGGCCTTAATGAAAAACTGTTTTTT; CDR3 protein: CSARGPGLNEKLFF
J gene: TRBJ2-7; V gene: TRBV7-2; clone size: NA; D gene: NA; CDR3 DNA: TGTGCCAGCAGCTTCCCCACAGGCTCCACCGAGCAGTACTTC; CDR3 protein: CASSFPTGSTEQYF
J gene: TRBJ1-2; V gene: TRBV4-3; clone size: NA; D gene: TRBD1; CDR3 DNA: TGCGCCAGCAGCCCCGGGGACAGGGATAACTATGGCTACACCTTC; CDR3 protein: CASSPGDRDNYGYTF
J gene: TRBJ1-1; V gene: TRBV7-2; clone size: NA; D gene: NA; CDR3 DNA: TGTGCCAGCAGCTTAGGTCAGGGAACAACGGCTGAAGCTTTCTTT; CDR3 protein: CASSLGQGTTAEAFF
J gene: TRBJ2-5; V gene: TRBV20-1; clone size: many; D gene: TRBD2; CDR3 DNA: TGCAGTGCTAAGGCCCCCGCTAGCGGGGGGAGAGAGACCCAGTACTTC; CDR3 protein: CSAKAPASGGRETQYF
J gene: TRBJ2-1; V gene: TRBV12-3/TRBV12-4; clone size: once; D gene: TRBD1; CDR3 DNA: TGTGCCAGCAGTCCTCGACAGGGGCAGCAGTTCTTC; CDR3 protein: CASSPRQGQQFF
J gene: TRBJ2-1; V gene: TRBV5-1; clone size: NA; D gene: NA; CDR3 DNA: TGCGCCAGCAGCTTGGCCCCGGCGGGGAATTTTCTAAATGAGCAGTTCTTC; CDR3 protein: CASSLAPAGNFLNEQFF
J gene: TRBJ2-1; V gene: TRBV6-2/TRBV6-3; clone size: NA; D gene: NA; CDR3 DNA: TGTGCCAGCAGTTACCGGGTCGATGAGCAGTTCTTC; CDR3 protein: CASSYRVDEQFF
J gene: TRBJ2-1; V gene: TRBV20-1; clone size: few; D gene: TRBD1; CDR3 DNA: TGCAGTGCTAGAGATAGGCGGGACAGGAGGTGGAATGAGCAGTTCTTC; CDR3 protein: CSARDRRDRRWNEQFF
J gene: TRBJ1-5; V gene: TRBV12-3/TRBV12-4; clone size: NA; D gene: NA; CDR3 DNA: TGTGCCAGCAGTTTCGTAGGGGATCAGCCCCAGCATTTT; CDR3 protein: CASSFVGDQPQHF
J gene: TRBJ1-2; V gene: TRBV10-3; clone size: NA; D gene: NA; CDR3 DNA: TGTGCCACCCAGGAGGACGATGGCTACACCTTC; CDR3 protein: CATQEDDGYTF
J gene: TRBJ2-3; V gene: TRBV6-2/TRBV6-3; clone size: NA; D gene: NA; CDR3 DNA: TGTGCCACCAATAACGCTGATCCTTTCACAGATACGCAGTATTTT; CDR3 protein: CATNNADPFTDTQYF
J gene: TRBJ2-7; V gene: TRBV4-3; clone size: few; D gene: TRBD2; CDR3 DNA: TGCGCCAGCAGCCCCTCTCGGGGGGGTGGCCACGAGCAGTACTTC; CDR3 protein: CASSPSRGGGHEQYF